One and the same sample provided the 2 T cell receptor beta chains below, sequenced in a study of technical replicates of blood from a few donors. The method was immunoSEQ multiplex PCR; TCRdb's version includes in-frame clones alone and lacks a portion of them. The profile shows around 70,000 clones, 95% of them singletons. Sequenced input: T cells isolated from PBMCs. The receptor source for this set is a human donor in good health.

The CDR3 sequence: CARGLAGVFSYEQYF. CDR3 DNA: TGCGCCAGGGGACTAGCGGGAGTGTTCTCCTACGAGCAGTACTTC. The chain links TRBV23-1 to TRBJ2-7; 14 bases are a match to TRBD2. TRBV23-1 is reported as an ORF; its role is uncertain. Unmatched junction bases numbered 4, after V lost 9 bases and J lost 0 bases. This CDR3 region has 15 residues.

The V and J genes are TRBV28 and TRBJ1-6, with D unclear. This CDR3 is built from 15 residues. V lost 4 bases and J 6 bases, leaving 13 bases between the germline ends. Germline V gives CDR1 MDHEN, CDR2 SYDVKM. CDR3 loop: CASSSSTGGNSPLHF. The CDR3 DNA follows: TGTGCCAGCAGTTCAAGTACGGGTGGTAATTCACCCCTCCACTTT.